These 32 T cell receptor beta chains share one sample of origin, sequenced in a study of T cell responses to AZD1222 COVID-19 vaccine. The data were produced by immunoSEQ multiplex PCR, yet TCRdb's version contains in-frame clones alone and is incomplete. This table holds about 99,000 clones, around nine tenths found once. The sequenced sample was peripheral blood, obtained 28 days after the second dose of the MenACWY control vaccine. The origin of the receptors is an adult who received the MenACWY meningococcal vaccine as a control.

A word on this clone: This sample includes further DNA sequences coding for the same CDR3. V usage is TRBV9 and J usage is TRBJ1-1; unclear D gene. Germline V gene lookup returns CDR1 SGDLS and CDR2 YYNGEE. The CDR3 runs 14 residues. The ends were cut back, 2 bases at V and 4 bases at J, with 12 bases in the middle. The CDR3 bases are TGTGCCAGCAGCGTGGGCGGCAGCGGCACTGAAGCTTTCTTT. Translating it yields CASSVGGSGTEAFF.

This chain uses TRBV12-3 or TRBV12-4 with TRBJ2-3, with 11 nucleotides matching TRBD2. CDR3 length: 13 residues. The J segment lost 11 bases and the V segment lost 6 bases, leaving 7 bases of the junction unmatched. The CDR3 loop reads CASSPLAGGKQYF. CDR3 DNA: TGTGCCAGCAGCCCTCTAGCGGGGGGAAAGCAGTATTTT.

The chain links TRBV6-5 to TRBJ2-7; 7 bases are shared with TRBD2. Looked up from germline, CDR1 is MNHEY and CDR2 is SVGAGI. Trimming removed 8 bases from V and 3 bases from J; junction bases left unmatched: 4. This CDR3 region has 12 residues. The CDR3 bases are TGTGCCAGCCTCTGGGAGGGCTACGAGCAGTACTTC. Translation: CASLWEGYEQYF.

This clone was detected only a few times. The chain combines TRBV18 with TRBJ1-2, with TRBD1 matching 8 bases. The CDR3 length is 17 residues. Germline assignment: CDR1 KGHSH and CDR2 LQKENI. Germline trimming cut 3 bases from V and 6 bases from J; bases unmatched to any gene: 15. The CDR3 DNA is TGTGCCAGCTCACCTTCCCGCGACGGCAGGGGGCGCGATGGCTACACCTTC. Amino acid sequence: CASSPSRDGRGRDGYTF.

The chain recombines TRBV30 with TRBJ2-1; D gene unclear. There are 12 residues in the CDR3. V lost 0 bases to trimming and J lost 9 bases, with 9 bases between them. Germline values: CDR1 GTSNPN, CDR2 SVGIG (reference sequence). The CDR3 coding sequence is TGTGCCTGGAGTGTACTCTTTGTTGAGCAGTTCTTC. It yields the protein CAWSVLFVEQFF.

The chain employs TRBV2 and TRBJ2-5; D is perhaps TRBD2 (6 bases). Germline CDR1 is SNHLY and CDR2 is FYNNEI. The CDR3 sequence is 13 residues long. Between the trimmed V and J ends, which lost 6 bases and 1 base, there was a span of 9 bases. The DNA for the CDR3 is TGTGCCAGCAGCCGGACTACCCAAGAGACCCAGTACTTC. Translated, it gives CASSRTTQETQYF. Using reference TRBV2 and TRBJ2-5 for the parts outside the CDR3, the full variable domain is EPEVTQTPSHQVTQMGQEVILRCVPISNHLYFYWYRQILGQKVEFLVSFYNNEISEKSEIFDDQFSVERPDGSNFTLKIRSTKLEDSAMYFCASSRTTQETQYFGPGTRLLVL.

This clone was observed once. CDR3 nucleotide sequence: TGCGCCAGCAGCACAGACCTAAATCAGCCCCAGCATTTT. Translation: CASSTDLNQPQHF. The V and J genes are TRBV5-1 and TRBJ1-5; D remains unclear. Trimming stripped 4 bases from V and 4 bases from J, with 9 bases between. Per germline, CDR1 SGHRS and CDR2 YFSETQ. This CDR3 has 13 amino acids.

The chain joins TRBV6-4 to TRBJ1-5; 10 positions agree with TRBD1. This CDR3 has 16 amino acids. Trimming took 2 bases from V and 5 from J; bases not matched to a gene: 6. Germline V gene data show CDR1 as MRHNA and CDR2 as SNTAGT. CDR3 residues: CASSDTPGQGYQPQHF. CDR3 coding DNA: TGTGCCAGCAGTGACACACCGGGACAGGGGTATCAGCCCCAGCATTTT.

This chain links TRBV2 with TRBJ1-3; no clear D. This CDR3 has 13 amino acids. CDR1 and CDR2 (germline): SNHLY, FYNNEI. V gave up 5 bases and J gave up 2 bases, with 7 bases separating them. The DNA for the CDR3 is TGTGCCAGCAGTAAAGGGACTGGAAACACCATATATTTT. Its protein product is CASSKGTGNTIYF.

The chain carries TRBV28 and TRBJ2-5; 8 bases match TRBD1. The length of the CDR3 is 14 residues. Germline V gene lookup returns CDR1 MDHEN and CDR2 SYDVKM. V shed 5 bases, J shed 5 bases, and the junction held 7 bases outside the gene matches. The CDR3 loop is CASSPPTGGETQYF. CDR3 nucleotides: TGTGCCAGCAGTCCTCCAACAGGGGGGGAGACCCAGTACTTC.

The chain recombines TRBV7-2 with TRBJ1-4, with D tentatively TRBD1 (6 bases). This CDR3 spans 15 amino acids. Germline CDR1 is SGHTA and CDR2 is FQGNSA. V shed 1 base and J shed 7 bases, with 13 bases lying between them. This chain's CDR3 is CASSLEGHGGEKLFF. The DNA for the CDR3 is TGTGCCAGCAGCTTAGAGGGACATGGAGGTGAAAAACTGTTTTTT.

The chain links TRBV28 to TRBJ1-1; D remains ambiguous. V was trimmed by 1 base and J by 1 base, leaving 7 bases between them. The length of the CDR3 is 14 residues. CDR1 and CDR2 from the germline V gene are MDHEN and SYDVKM. The CDR3 coding sequence is TGTGCCAGCAGTTTATCGGTCCCGAACACTGAAGCTTTCTTT. Protein product: CASSLSVPNTEAFF.

The rearrangement joins TRBV12-1 to TRBJ1-2; the table gives TRBD1 as D, unverified against the DNA. TRBV12-1 is listed as a pseudogene. The CDR3 spans 15 residues. CDR3 region: CASSFAGQGDYGYTF. In nucleotides, the CDR3 is TGTGCCAGCAGCTTTGCGGGACAGGGGGACTATGGCTACACCTTC.

A single count supports this clone. V gene TRBV27 combines with J gene TRBJ1-5; 9 bases are shared with TRBD1. CDR3 length: 14 residues. Germline CDR1 reads MNHEY; CDR2 reads SMNVEV (reference sequence). V was clipped by 6 bases and J by 5 bases; unmatched bases: 5. The CDR3 DNA is TGTGCCAGCAGACTGGGACAGGGAGATCAGCCCCAGCATTTT. It codes for CASRLGQGDQPQHF.

The CDR3 DNA reads TGTGCCAGCAGTCTCAGAGGTTACAACGCTCCTGAAGCTTTCTTT. Residues: CASSLRGYNAPEAFF. The V and J genes are TRBV3-1 (or the pseudogene TRBV3-2) and TRBJ1-1; D is uncertain. The CDR3 is 15 amino acids. Germline lookup yields CDR1 LGHDT and CDR2 YNNKEL (reference sequence). V lost 6 bases, J lost 6 bases, and 20 bases lay in between.

V and J are TRBV5-1 and TRBJ2-5; the D is unclear. The CDR3 runs to 13 residues. Trimming took 4 bases from V and 5 from J, leaving 12 bases between them. The germline CDR1 and CDR2 sequences are SGHRS and YFSETQ. The CDR3 is CASSRRMGETQYF. In nucleotides, the CDR3 is TGCGCCAGCAGCCGGCGTATGGGGGAGACCCAGTACTTC.

The chain has TRBV5-6 and TRBJ2-7; D assignment may be TRBD1 or TRBD2 (5 bases each). V shed 4 bases and J shed 1 base, with 15 bases lying between them. Germline V gene lookup returns CDR1 SGHDT and CDR2 YYEEEE. CDR3 length: 15 amino acids. The CDR3 DNA sequence: TGTGCCAGCAGCCGACCCGGGACCCAGTCCTACGAGCAGTACTTC. It is translated as CASSRPGTQSYEQYF.

The gene calls are TRBV6-5 and TRBJ1-5, with D unclear. The CDR3 has 13 amino acids. Germline V gene lookup returns CDR1 MNHEY and CDR2 SVGAGI. V shed 8 bases and J shed 4 bases, with 12 bases lying between them. DNA for the CDR3: TGTGCCAGCGCTTCTATCAGGAATCAGCCCCAGCATTTT. Encoded protein: CASASIRNQPQHF.

The chain carries TRBV19 and TRBJ1-2; D not certain. Trimming left V 3 bases short and J 0 bases short, with 11 bases between. Per the germline V gene, CDR1 is LNHDA and CDR2 is SQIVND (reference sequence). The CDR3 sequence is 15 residues long. CDR3 nucleotide sequence: TGTGCCAGTAGTATGGATAAGGTTCCTAACTATGGCTACACCTTC. Encoded protein: CASSMDKVPNYGYTF.

V usage is TRBV4-2 and J usage is TRBJ2-4; D might be TRBD1 (6 bases). Germline CDR1 and CDR2: LGHNA and YNFKEQ. CDR3 length: 15 amino acids. V was shortened by 0 bases and J by 3 bases, with 9 bases between the two germline ends. As DNA, the CDR3 is TGTGCCAGCAGCCAAGAGGTACAGGGCAAAAACATTCAGTACTTC. It codes for CASSQEVQGKNIQYF.

This clone was counted only a few times. This chain connects TRBV7-9 to TRBJ1-2, with D hard to call. V was trimmed by 5 bases and J by 11 bases, leaving 15 bases between them. Looked up from germline, CDR1 is SEHNR and CDR2 is FQNEAQ (reference sequence). The CDR3 runs to 12 residues. The CDR3: CASSLSSSVYTF. The CDR3 region has the DNA TGTGCCAGCAGCCTATCCAGCTCCGTTTACACCTTC.

The chain has TRBV18 and TRBJ2-2; D not resolved. The CDR3 loop spans 15 amino acids. CDR1 is KGHSH and CDR2 is LQKENI in the germline V gene. The V and J ends lost 6 bases and 0 bases respectively, with 11 bases between them. The CDR3 region is CASSWASPNTGELFF. The CDR3 bases are TGTGCCAGCTCCTGGGCGTCGCCGAACACCGGGGAGCTGTTTTTT.

The V and J genes are TRBV7-2 and TRBJ1-4, with a weak D call TRBD1 (6 bases). V lost 4 bases, J lost 11 bases, and 17 bases lay in between. This CDR3 has 14 residues. Germline values: CDR1 SGHTA, CDR2 FQGNSA. CDR3 region: CASSSDSGPSKLFF. The CDR3 DNA sequence: TGTGCCAGCAGCTCGGACAGCGGTCCCAGCAAACTGTTTTTT.

J is TRBJ1-4 and V is TRBV2; D is unresolved. This CDR3 is 15 amino acids long. V lost 4 bases to trimming and J lost 0 bases, with 9 bases between them. Germline CDR1 reads SNHLY; CDR2 reads FYNNEI. This chain's CDR3 is CASSVAVPTNEKLFF. The CDR3 DNA sequence: TGTGCCAGCAGTGTTGCGGTCCCAACTAATGAAAAACTGTTTTTT. The full variable domain, in which reference TRBV2 and TRBJ1-4 provide the parts outside the CDR3, is EPEVTQTPSHQVTQMGQEVILRCVPISNHLYFYWYRQILGQKVEFLVSFYNNEISEKSEIFDDQFSVERPDGSNFTLKIRSTKLEDSAMYFCASSVAVPTNEKLFFGSGTQLSVL.

The rearrangement joins TRBV11-2 to TRBJ2-2; tentative D call: TRBD1 (5 bases). The V and J ends lost 0 bases and 5 bases respectively, with 16 bases between them. In germline, CDR1 is SGHAT, CDR2 FQNNGV. The CDR3 has 17 amino acids. The CDR3 DNA sequence: TGTGCCAGCAGCTTAGATCTCTGGGGTCAGGGTACCGGGGAGCTGTTTTTT. Translation gives CASSLDLWGQGTGELFF.

This sequence joins TRBV10-3 and TRBJ1-5, with TRBD1 as a possible D gene (5 bases). CDR1 ENHRY and CDR2 SYGVKD come from the germline V gene. The CDR3 sequence is 15 residues long. V shed 3 bases and J shed 7 bases, with 16 bases lying between them. The DNA of the CDR3 is TGTGCCATCAGTGATGGCGTTGGGTGGGACCAGCCCCAGCATTTT. Residues: CAISDGVGWDQPQHF.

This chain links TRBV28 with TRBJ1-2; no reliable D call. Germline CDR1 and CDR2: MDHEN and SYDVKM. The CDR3 is 11 amino acids. With 5 bases removed from V and 1 base from J, the gap between germline ends came to 2 bases. DNA of the CDR3: TGTGCCAGCAGTGTTAACTATGGCTACACCTTC. It specifies CASSVNYGYTF.

The table lists this clone with a count of one. The chain employs TRBV3-1 (or the pseudogene TRBV3-2) and TRBJ1-1; TRBD1 is a possible D gene (6 bases). CDR1 and CDR2 (germline): LGHDT, YNNKEL (reference sequence). Deletions cut 3 bases from V and 5 bases from J, with 13 bases between. The CDR3 extends over 14 amino acids. CDR3 sequence reads: CASSHTGFRTEAFF. The CDR3, as DNA: TGTGCCAGCAGCCATACAGGGTTTCGGACTGAAGCTTTCTTT.

The rearrangement joins TRBV7-3 to TRBJ2-1; 9 positions agree with TRBD2. Germline CDR1 is SGHTA and CDR2 is FQGTGA. The length of the CDR3 is 15 residues. The J segment lost 5 bases and the V segment lost 4 bases, leaving 6 bases of the junction unmatched. CDR3 sequence reads: CASSSAGGMNNEQFF. CDR3 in DNA: TGTGCCAGCAGCTCAGCGGGAGGAATGAACAATGAGCAGTTCTTC.

This clone was detected only once. The chain carries TRBV27 and TRBJ1-3; D unresolved. V was trimmed by 4 bases and J by 4 bases, leaving 14 bases between them. CDR1 and CDR2 from the germline V gene are MNHEY and SMNVEV (reference sequence). This CDR3 has 15 residues. The CDR3 nucleotides are TGTGCCAGCAGTTCTTCCCACGGTAAAGGAAACACCATATATTTT. Protein product: CASSSSHGKGNTIYF.

The V and J genes are TRBV19 and TRBJ2-4; D is undetermined. Per the germline V gene, CDR1 is LNHDA and CDR2 is SQIVND (reference sequence). Trimming pared 0 bases from V and 3 bases from J, leaving 9 bases between. The CDR3 loop spans 15 amino acids. The DNA for the CDR3 is TGTGCCAGTAGTATAGATCATCTAGACAAAAACATTCAGTACTTC. It specifies CASSIDHLDKNIQYF.

The V call is TRBV5-1, the J call TRBJ2-5; 12 bases agree with TRBD2. V was clipped by 4 bases and J by 2 bases; unmatched bases: 3. Looked up from germline, CDR1 is SGHRS and CDR2 is YFSETQ. The CDR3 is 15 amino acids. CDR3 sequence reads: CASSPGLAGQETQYF. CDR3 coding DNA: TGCGCCAGCAGCCCTGGACTAGCGGGACAAGAGACCCAGTACTTC.